The T cell receptor (beta chain) described here comes from a study of CD8 T cells in Susac syndrome. Roughly 0.5 to 1 ug RNA was reverse transcribed with random hexamers. TCRdb fed the immunoSEQ multiplex PCR reads into MiXCR, producing one record per CDR3 protein. The sample has 130,000 or so distinct CDR3 sequences, around 94% seen once; the top ten hold 0.28%. Germline lookup yields CDR1 GTSNPN and CDR2 SVGIG (reference sequence). The J segment lost 6 bases and the V segment lost 2 bases, leaving 4 bases of the junction unmatched. The CDR3 loop spans 13 amino acids. V is TRBV30 and J is TRBJ2-4; TRBD2 matches at 7 bases. Sequenced input: CD8+ T cells from PBMCs. The sequence came from a human donor with Susac syndrome. In nucleotides, the CDR3 is TGTGCCTGGAGTAGGCTAGCGGTAAACATTCAGTACTTC. It codes for CAWSRLAVNIQYF.